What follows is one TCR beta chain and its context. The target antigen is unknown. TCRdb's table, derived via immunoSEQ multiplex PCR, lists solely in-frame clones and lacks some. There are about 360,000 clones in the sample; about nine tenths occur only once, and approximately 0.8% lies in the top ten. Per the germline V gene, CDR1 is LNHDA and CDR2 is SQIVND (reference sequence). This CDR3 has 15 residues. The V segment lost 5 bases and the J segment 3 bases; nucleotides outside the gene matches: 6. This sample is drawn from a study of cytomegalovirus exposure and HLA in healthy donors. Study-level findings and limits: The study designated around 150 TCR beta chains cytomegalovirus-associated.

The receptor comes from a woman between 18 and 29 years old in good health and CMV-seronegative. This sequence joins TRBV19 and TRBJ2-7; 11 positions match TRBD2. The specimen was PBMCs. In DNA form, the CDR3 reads TGTGCCAGTAGTCCAACGGGGACTAGCGGCTACGAGCAGTACTTC. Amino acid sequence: CASSPTGTSGYEQYF.